These 30 T cell receptor beta chains originate from one sample sequenced in a study of long-term antiretroviral therapy in people with HIV. The libraries were made with immunoSEQ v3.0 at survey level. The method was immunoSEQ multiplex PCR; TCRdb's version includes in-frame clones alone and lacks a portion of them. This table holds roughly 30,000 clones, approximately 85% found once. This specimen was unsorted PBMCs, taken 0.8 years before starting antiretroviral therapy. These receptors were collected from a man between 18 and 35 years old with HIV.

V usage is TRBV7-9 and J usage is TRBJ1-1, with TRBD1 matching 7 bases. CDR3 length equals 17 residues. The V segment lost 5 bases and the J segment 2 bases; nucleotides outside the gene matches: 14. The germline V gene encodes CDR1 SEHNR and CDR2 FQNEAQ (reference sequence). CDR3 loop: CASSVLPGQTRNTEAFF. The CDR3 DNA is TGTGCCAGCAGCGTGCTCCCGGGACAGACCCGAAACACTGAAGCTTTCTTT. Variable domain in full (rest from reference TRBV7-9 and TRBJ1-1): DTGVSQNPRHKITKRGQNVTFRCDPISEHNRLYWYRQTLGQGPEFLTYFQNEAQLEKSRLLSDRFSAERPKGSFSTLEIQRTEQGDSAMYLCASSVLPGQTRNTEAFFGQGTRLTVV.

The chain couples TRBV7-2 to TRBJ2-3; D is possibly TRBD1 or TRBD2 (5 bases each). The CDR3 spans 18 residues. V lost 4 bases and J lost 6, with 26 bases in between. CDR1 is SGHTA, CDR2 FQGNSA, per germline. The CDR3 coding sequence is TGTGCCAGCAGCTCTCCACCGGCCGGGGCCAGCGAGTGGGATACGCAGTATTTT. Translating gives CASSSPPAGASEWDTQYF. Drawing the rest from reference TRBV7-2 and TRBJ2-3, the complete variable domain is GAGVSQSPSNKVTEKGKDVELRCDPISGHTALYWYRQSLGQGLEFLIYFQGNSAPDKSGLPSDRFSAERTGGSVSTLTIQRTQQEDSAVYLCASSSPPAGASEWDTQYFGPGTRLTVL.

The chain combines TRBV15 with TRBJ2-3; 8 nucleotides line up with TRBD1. The J segment lost 6 bases and the V segment lost 9 bases, leaving 11 bases of the junction unmatched. The germline V gene has CDR1 LNHNV and CDR2 YYDKDF (reference sequence). This CDR3 comprises 14 residues. CDR3 in amino acids: CATTRGLGTDTQYF. CDR3 DNA sequence: TGTGCCACTACCAGGGGGCTAGGGACCGATACGCAGTATTTT.

V usage is TRBV5-1 and J usage is TRBJ2-3; no clear D. This CDR3 contains 14 residues. Per germline, CDR1 SGHRS and CDR2 YFSETQ. The V end lost 2 bases, the J end lost 4 bases, and 11 bases lay between the germline ends. CDR3 sequence: CASSFSTESDTQYF. The DNA for the CDR3 is TGCGCCAGCAGCTTCTCAACGGAGTCAGATACGCAGTATTTT.

This chain connects TRBV4-3 to TRBJ1-1; 8 bases are a match to TRBD1. Trimming at V came to 6 bases and at J to 1 base, leaving 1 base not matched to a gene. CDR1 and CDR2 from the germline V gene are LGHNA and YSLEER. The CDR3 is 13 amino acids. CDR3 amino acids: CASSDRGNTEAFF. The DNA for the CDR3 is TGCGCCAGCAGTGACAGGGGGAACACTGAAGCTTTCTTT.

This sequence joins TRBV6-6 and TRBJ1-4, with TRBD1 matching over 7 bases. Trimming cost V 1 base and J 8 bases; bases outside gene matches: 4. Germline lookup yields CDR1 MNHNY and CDR2 SVGAGI (reference sequence). The CDR3 runs to 14 residues. CDR3 loop: CASSYLTGNEKLFF. The CDR3 DNA reads as TGTGCCAGCAGTTACTTGACAGGGAACGAAAAACTGTTTTTT.

V and J are TRBV11-2 and TRBJ2-1, with D perhaps TRBD2 (7 bases). V gave up 1 base and J gave up 10 bases, with 29 bases separating them. CDR1 is SGHAT and CDR2 is FQNNGV in the germline V gene. The CDR3 covers 19 residues. CDR3 region: CASSLVVAGARRSNKEQFF. CDR3 in DNA: TGTGCCAGCAGCTTAGTGGTGGCGGGGGCAAGAAGGAGCAATAAAGAGCAGTTCTTC.

This clone was observed a few times. The J gene is TRBJ2-7, the V gene TRBV19; the D call may be TRBD1 or TRBD2 (5 bases each). Germline-derived CDR1 and CDR2 are LNHDA and SQIVND (reference sequence). The CDR3 spans 15 residues. Trimming removed 5 bases at V and 3 bases at J, with 17 bases between. The CDR3 DNA reads TGTGCCAGTAGTCTTTCCGGGACGGATGTCTACGAGCAGTACTTC. It translates to CASSLSGTDVYEQYF.

The rearrangement links TRBV5-1 to TRBJ2-3; the D gene is possibly TRBD2 (6 bases). Trimming shortened V by 4 bases and J by 1 base, and 7 bases separated the two germline ends. The CDR3 covers 13 residues. Germline-derived CDR1 and CDR2 are SGHRS and YFSETQ. CDR3 sequence reads: CASSGGGTDTQYF. Here the CDR3 DNA reads TGCGCCAGCAGCGGAGGGGGCACAGATACGCAGTATTTT.

This clone was counted between two and nine times. The chain employs TRBV6-5 and TRBJ1-2; TRBD1 matches 7 bases. This CDR3 has 13 amino acids. Per germline, CDR1 MNHEY and CDR2 SVGAGI. The V gene end was trimmed by 4 bases and the J gene end by 3 bases; junction bases not matched to a gene: 2. CDR3 amino acids: CASSWDSYYGYTF. In DNA, the CDR3 is TGTGCCAGCAGTTGGGACAGCTACTATGGCTACACCTTC.

This sequence joins TRBV6-6 and TRBJ2-2, with a weak D call TRBD1 (5 bases). Trimming pared 8 bases from V and 3 bases from J, leaving 10 bases between. Per the germline V gene, CDR1 is MNHNY and CDR2 is SVGAGI (reference sequence). The length of the CDR3 is 13 residues. CDR3 sequence reads: CASGDSYTGELFF. CDR3 bases: TGTGCCAGCGGAGACAGTTACACCGGGGAGCTGTTTTTT.

V usage is TRBV10-3 and J usage is TRBJ2-3; 10 bases are shared with TRBD1. With V trimmed by 1 base and J by 6 bases, 10 bases remained unmatched. Looked up from germline, CDR1 is ENHRY and CDR2 is SYGVKD. This CDR3 contains 17 residues. The CDR3 is CAISEFRTGGISDTQYF. The CDR3 nucleotides read TGTGCCATCAGTGAGTTTAGGACAGGGGGAATTTCGGATACGCAGTATTTT.

This chain links TRBV5-1 with TRBJ2-1, with TRBD2 as a possible D gene (6 bases). The germline V gene encodes CDR1 SGHRS and CDR2 YFSETQ. The CDR3 has 16 amino acids. With 0 bases removed from V and 6 bases from J, the gap between germline ends came to 16 bases. The CDR3 loop reads CASSLVGGVFSNEQFF. CDR3 in DNA: TGCGCCAGCAGCTTGGTGGGCGGGGTTTTTTCCAATGAGCAGTTCTTC.

This clone showed up just once. This chain joins TRBV19 and TRBJ1-5; 7 nucleotides line up with TRBD1. CDR1 and CDR2 (germline): LNHDA, SQIVND (reference sequence). The CDR3 is 15 residues long. V gave up 5 bases and J gave up 4 bases; unmatched junction bases: 8. The CDR3 nucleotides read TGTGCCAGTAGTCCAATCGGGACAGATAATCAGCCCCAGCATTTT. Encoded protein: CASSPIGTDNQPQHF.

The chain is built from TRBV7-9 and TRBJ1-1, with a weak D call TRBD1 (5 bases). The CDR3 is made up of 15 amino acids. The V end was cut by 1 base, the J end by 4 bases, with 13 bases between. The germline V gene has CDR1 SEHNR and CDR2 FQNEAQ (reference sequence). CDR3 residues: CASSLDPGTPTEAFF. Written as DNA, the CDR3 is TGTGCCAGCAGCTTAGACCCGGGGACTCCCACTGAAGCTTTCTTT.

J is TRBJ1-6 and V is TRBV19; unclear D gene. The CDR3 spans 14 residues. Trimming took off 9 bases at V and 3 bases at J, with 12 bases between the two ends. The germline CDR1 and CDR2 sequences are LNHDA and SQIVND (reference sequence). The DNA of the CDR3 is TGTGCCAGCGCAATCCGGGACTATAATTCACCCCTCCACTTT. Protein: CASAIRDYNSPLHF.

CDR3 sequence reads: CASSRDGGMNTEAFF. Written as DNA, the CDR3 is TGTGCCAGCTCCCGGGACGGGGGCATGAACACTGAAGCTTTCTTT. The V and J genes are TRBV6-5 and TRBJ1-1; a weak D match, TRBD1 (6 bases). Trimming pared 8 bases from V and 0 bases from J, leaving 16 bases between. Germline values: CDR1 MNHEY, CDR2 SVGAGI. This CDR3 region has 15 residues.

The chain employs TRBV10-3 and TRBJ2-3, with TRBD1 identical over 11 bases. The CDR3 length is 15 residues. V shed 6 bases and J 0 bases; nucleotides not matched to a gene: 2. Germline CDR1 reads ENHRY; CDR2 reads SYGVKD. This CDR3 is CAIRRDRGSTDTQYF. The CDR3 DNA reads TGTGCCATCAGAAGGGACAGGGGGAGCACAGATACGCAGTATTTT.

V gene TRBV7-8 combines with J gene TRBJ1-5; D is uncertain. There are 14 residues in the CDR3. Germline V CDR1 and CDR2: SGHVS, FQNEAQ. V gave up 1 base and J gave up 0 bases, with 4 bases separating them. The CDR3 is CASSLEYSNQPQHF. For the CDR3, the DNA is TGTGCCAGCAGCTTAGAATATAGCAATCAGCCCCAGCATTTT.

Note on this clone: Germline is not matched at one junction end, which may reflect a read error. V usage is TRBV7-7 and J usage is TRBJ2-1; no definite D call. Germline-derived CDR1 and CDR2 are SSHAT and FNYEAQ (reference sequence). The CDR3 covers 14 residues. As DNA, the CDR3 is TGTGCTAGCAGCTTTTCGCCAGCTGGCGATGAGCAGTTCTTC. Translating it yields CASSFSPAGDEQFF.

The V gene is TRBV11-2, the J gene TRBJ1-5; D is possibly TRBD1 (5 bases). This CDR3 region has 14 residues. V shed 3 bases and J shed 6 bases, with 12 bases lying between them. Germline-derived CDR1 and CDR2 are SGHAT and FQNNGV. CDR3 region: CASSLGLTGQPQHF. In DNA, the CDR3 is TGTGCCAGCAGCTTGGGTCTAACAGGTCAGCCCCAGCATTTT.

The chain links TRBV29-1 to TRBJ2-3, with D possibly called TRBD1 or TRBD2 (5 bases each). Trimming shortened V by 7 bases and J by 2 bases, and 16 bases separated the two germline ends. The germline CDR1 and CDR2 sequences are SQVTM and ANQGSEA. CDR3 length: 14 amino acids. The CDR3 loop is CSAGGTLHTDTQYF. Here the CDR3 DNA reads TGCAGCGCTGGGGGAACCCTCCACACAGATACGCAGTATTTT.

The V call is TRBV30, the J call TRBJ2-5; D may correspond to TRBD1 or TRBD2 (6 bases each). V lost 8 bases, J lost 3 bases, and 19 bases lay in between. Germline V gene lookup returns CDR1 GTSNPN and CDR2 SVGIG (reference sequence). This CDR3 spans 14 amino acids. Written as DNA, the CDR3 is TGTGCCGGAACACAGGGAGGTTGGGAAGAGACCCAGTACTTC. Encoded protein: CAGTQGGWEETQYF.

The chain employs TRBV5-4 and TRBJ1-4; perhaps TRBD1 as D (5 bases). Germline CDR1 is SGHNT and CDR2 is YYREEE (reference sequence). Trimming removed 5 bases at V and 10 bases at J, with 12 bases between. The CDR3 sequence is 12 residues long. CDR3 in amino acids: CASSLDQGKLFF. In nucleotides, the CDR3 is TGTGCCAGCAGTCTAGATCAGGGAAAACTGTTTTTT.

This clone was detected a few times. The chain combines TRBV5-6 with TRBJ2-7, with 7 positions matching TRBD2. In germline, CDR1 is SGHDT, CDR2 YYEEEE. The CDR3 has 13 amino acids. Losses at the gene ends were 0 bases for V and 7 bases for J; bases not matched to a gene: 4. The DNA of the CDR3 is TGTGCCAGCAGCTTGGGGGCGGGGGAAGAGCAGTACTTC. Amino acids: CASSLGAGEEQYF.

The CDR3 sequence is CASSLGTVPNSPLHF. CDR3 nucleotide sequence: TGTGCCAGCAGCCTCGGGACAGTCCCTAATTCACCCCTCCACTTT. The chain combines TRBV27 with TRBJ1-6; TRBD1 matches 7 bases. Germline loops: CDR1 MNHEY, CDR2 SMNVEV (reference sequence). This CDR3 contains 15 residues. J gave up 6 bases and V 6 bases, and 8 bases lay outside the gene matches.

This clone was observed a few times. The chain links TRBV5-4 to TRBJ1-2; TRBD1 aligns across 7 bases. The CDR3 runs 15 residues. Trimming cost V 5 bases and J 4 bases; bases outside gene matches: 11. Germline values: CDR1 SGHNT, CDR2 YYREEE (reference sequence). This chain's CDR3 is CASSIQGKEGYGYTF. CDR3 bases: TGTGCCAGCAGTATACAGGGGAAAGAAGGCTATGGCTACACCTTC.

The V gene is TRBV4-3, the J gene TRBJ2-7, with 10 bases fitting TRBD1. Germline values: CDR1 LGHNA, CDR2 YSLEER. With V trimmed by 2 bases and J by 3 bases, 7 bases remained unmatched. CDR3 length: 16 amino acids. The DNA for the CDR3 is TGCGCCAGCAGCCAATTAATAGGACAGGGGGGCTACGAGCAGTACTTC. Its translation is CASSQLIGQGGYEQYF.

The chain links TRBV7-9 to TRBJ1-4; possibly TRBD1 for D (5 bases). Germline V CDR1 and CDR2: SEHNR, FQNEAQ (reference sequence). The CDR3 is 13 amino acids. V lost 5 bases and J 6 bases, leaving 10 bases between the germline ends. The CDR3 loop is CASSRLGDEKLFF. DNA for the CDR3: TGTGCCAGCAGCAGGCTAGGGGATGAAAAACTGTTTTTT.

CDR3 protein: CASSPLRDRQGSLALHF. The DNA of the CDR3 is TGTGCCAGCAGCCCACTAAGAGATAGACAGGGCTCACTGGCCCTCCACTTT. This chain connects TRBV11-2 to TRBJ1-6, with 7 bases identical to TRBD1. Germline assignment: CDR1 SGHAT and CDR2 FQNNGV. The V segment lost 5 bases and the J segment 14 bases; nucleotides outside the gene matches: 21. The CDR3 is made up of 17 amino acids.